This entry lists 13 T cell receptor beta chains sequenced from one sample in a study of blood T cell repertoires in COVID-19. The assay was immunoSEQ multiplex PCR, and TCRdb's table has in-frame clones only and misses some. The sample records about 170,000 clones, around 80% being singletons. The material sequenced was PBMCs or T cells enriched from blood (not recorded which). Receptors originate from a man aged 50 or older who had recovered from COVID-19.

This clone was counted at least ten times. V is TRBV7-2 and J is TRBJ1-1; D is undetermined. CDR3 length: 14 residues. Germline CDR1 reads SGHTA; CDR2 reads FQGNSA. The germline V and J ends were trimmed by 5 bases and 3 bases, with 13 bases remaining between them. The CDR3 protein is CASSNSVLDTEAFF. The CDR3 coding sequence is TGTGCCAGCAGCAATTCGGTCTTGGACACTGAAGCTTTCTTT. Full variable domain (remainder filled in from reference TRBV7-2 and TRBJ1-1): GAGVSQSPSNKVTEKGKDVELRCDPISGHTALYWYRQSLGQGLEFLIYFQGNSAPDKSGLPSDRFSAERTGGSVSTLTIQRTQQEDSAVYLCASSNSVLDTEAFFGQGTRLTVV.

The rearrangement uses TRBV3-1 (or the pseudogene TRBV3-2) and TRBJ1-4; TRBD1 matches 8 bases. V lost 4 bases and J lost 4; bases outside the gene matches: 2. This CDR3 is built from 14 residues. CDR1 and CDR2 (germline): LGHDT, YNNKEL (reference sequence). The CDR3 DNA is TGTGCCAGCAGCCGGGACAGGAATAATGAAAAACTGTTTTTT. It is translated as CASSRDRNNEKLFF.

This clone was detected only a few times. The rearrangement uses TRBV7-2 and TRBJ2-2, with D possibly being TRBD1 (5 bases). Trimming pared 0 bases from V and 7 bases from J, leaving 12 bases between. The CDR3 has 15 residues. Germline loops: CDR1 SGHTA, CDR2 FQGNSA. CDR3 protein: CASSLAAGSGGELFF. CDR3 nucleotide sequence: TGTGCCAGCAGCTTAGCGGCAGGGTCAGGCGGGGAGCTGTTTTTT.

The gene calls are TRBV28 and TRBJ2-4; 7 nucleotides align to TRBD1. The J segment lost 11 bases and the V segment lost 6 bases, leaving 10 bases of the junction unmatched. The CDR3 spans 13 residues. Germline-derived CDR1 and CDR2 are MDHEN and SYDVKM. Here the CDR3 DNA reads TGTGCCAGCAGATCCTCCGAGGGGGCGGTTCAGTACTTC. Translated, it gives CASRSSEGAVQYF.

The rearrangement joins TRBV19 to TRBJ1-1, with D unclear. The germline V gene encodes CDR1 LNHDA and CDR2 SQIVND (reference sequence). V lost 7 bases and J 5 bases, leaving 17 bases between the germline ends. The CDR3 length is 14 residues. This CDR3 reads CASTRRGIGTEAFF. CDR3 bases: TGTGCCAGTACTCGGAGAGGGATTGGAACTGAAGCTTTCTTT.

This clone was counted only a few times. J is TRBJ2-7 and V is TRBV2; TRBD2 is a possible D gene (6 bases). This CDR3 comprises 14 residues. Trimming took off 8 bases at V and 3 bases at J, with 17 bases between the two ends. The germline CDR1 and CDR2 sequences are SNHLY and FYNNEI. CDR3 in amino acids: CASVGSGSYYEQYF. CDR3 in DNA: TGTGCCAGCGTCGGGAGCGGGTCTTACTACGAGCAGTACTTC.

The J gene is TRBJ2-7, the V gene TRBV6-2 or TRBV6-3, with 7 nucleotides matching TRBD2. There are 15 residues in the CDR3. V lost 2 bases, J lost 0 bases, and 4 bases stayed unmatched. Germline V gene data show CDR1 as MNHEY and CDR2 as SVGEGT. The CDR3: CASSYPSGTSYEQYF. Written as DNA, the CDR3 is TGTGCCAGCAGTTACCCTAGCGGCACCTCCTACGAGCAGTACTTC.

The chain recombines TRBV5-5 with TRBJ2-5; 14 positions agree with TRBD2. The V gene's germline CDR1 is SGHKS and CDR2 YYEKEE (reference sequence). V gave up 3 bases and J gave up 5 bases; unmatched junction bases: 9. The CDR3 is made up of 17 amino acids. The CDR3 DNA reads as TGTGCCAGCAGCTGGGGGACTAGCGGGGGCCCGAGGGAGACCCAGTACTTC. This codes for CASSWGTSGGPRETQYF.

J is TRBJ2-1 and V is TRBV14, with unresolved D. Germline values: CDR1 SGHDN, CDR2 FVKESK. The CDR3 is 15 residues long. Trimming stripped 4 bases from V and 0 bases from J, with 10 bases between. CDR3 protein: CASSLFLGSYNEQFF. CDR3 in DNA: TGTGCCAGCAGCCTCTTTCTAGGCTCCTACAATGAGCAGTTCTTC.

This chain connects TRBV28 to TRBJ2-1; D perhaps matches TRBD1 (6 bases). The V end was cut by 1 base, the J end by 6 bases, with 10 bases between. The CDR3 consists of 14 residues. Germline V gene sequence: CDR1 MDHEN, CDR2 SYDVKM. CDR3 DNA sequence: TGTGCCAGCAGTTTATCCGGACAGCCCAATGAGCAGTTCTTC. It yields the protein CASSLSGQPNEQFF.

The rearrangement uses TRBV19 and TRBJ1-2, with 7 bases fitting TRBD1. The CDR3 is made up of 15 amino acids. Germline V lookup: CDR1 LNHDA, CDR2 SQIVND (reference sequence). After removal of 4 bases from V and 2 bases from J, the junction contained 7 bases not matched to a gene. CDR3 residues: CASSTEGAGNYGYTF. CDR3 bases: TGTGCCAGTAGTACAGAGGGGGCAGGAAACTATGGCTACACCTTC.

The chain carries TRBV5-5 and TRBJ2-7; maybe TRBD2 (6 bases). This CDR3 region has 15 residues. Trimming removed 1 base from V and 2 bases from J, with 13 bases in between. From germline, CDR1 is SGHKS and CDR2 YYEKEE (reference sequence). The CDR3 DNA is TGTGCCAGCAGCTTGCGGCGGGACGGACCCTACGAGCAGTACTTC. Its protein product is CASSLRRDGPYEQYF.

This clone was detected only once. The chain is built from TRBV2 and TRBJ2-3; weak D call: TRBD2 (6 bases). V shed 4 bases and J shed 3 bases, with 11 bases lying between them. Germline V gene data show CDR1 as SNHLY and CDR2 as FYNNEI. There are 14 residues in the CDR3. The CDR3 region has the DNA TGTGCCAGCAGTGGGGGGGTAATAACAGATACGCAGTATTTT. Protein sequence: CASSGGVITDTQYF. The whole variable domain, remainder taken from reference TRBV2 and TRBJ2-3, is EPEVTQTPSHQVTQMGQEVILRCVPISNHLYFYWYRQILGQKVEFLVSFYNNEISEKSEIFDDQFSVERPDGSNFTLKIRSTKLEDSAMYFCASSGGVITDTQYFGPGTRLTVL.